One T cell receptor (beta chain) is described in this entry. This entry is derived from a study of T cells in Graves' hyperthyroidism and ophthalmopathy. Orbital computed tomography, thyroid ultrasound, serum thyroxine and TRAb, and clinical symptoms together informed the diagnoses. The CDR3 is made up of 14 amino acids. The germline gives CDR1 MNHNS, CDR2 SASEGT. V gave up 8 bases and J gave up 2 bases; unmatched junction bases: 7. From RNA transcripts, TCR beta CDR3 regions were amplified. Initially, a first-round RT-PCR of the TCR CDR3 employed the HTBI primer set. TCRdb reprocessed the multiplex PCR reads via MiXCR and lists one record per CDR3 protein. The sample holds some 800,000 distinct CDR3 sequences; 35% to 45% are singletons and the top ten take approximately 8.7%.

The chain combines TRBV6-1 with TRBJ1-1; TRBD1 matches 8 bases. The specimen sequenced was blood. The receptor comes from a man aged 18 to 30 with Graves' hyperthyroidism. CDR3 sequence: CASYKTGANTEAFF. In DNA, the CDR3 is TGTGCCAGCTATAAGACAGGGGCCAACACTGAAGCTTTCTTT.